The clone carrying this T cell receptor beta chain has just one count. Its antigen is undetermined. Profiled with immunoSEQ multiplex PCR; TCRdb holds only in-frame clones, not every one. The sample lists tens of thousands of clones, 85% to 90% occurring once. These data come from a study of PD-1 blockade in classical Hodgkin lymphoma. Study-level points and caveats: Patients who began taking nivolumab under 1 year after ASCT were left out. There was a significant rise in CD4+ TCR diversity by C4D1, with no such rise for CD8+.

All patients experienced relapse after autologous stem cell transplantation, and brentuximab vedotin exposure was variable. This CDR3 is 12 amino acids long. CDR1 and CDR2 from the germline V gene are LNHDA and SQIVND (reference sequence). The V end lost 1 base, the J end lost 7 bases, and 7 bases lay between the germline ends. V gene TRBV19 combines with J gene TRBJ1-2; D ambiguous. The sequence was obtained from a human donor with classical Hodgkin lymphoma. Material: peripheral blood mononuclear cells (PBMCs), obtained before the second cycle of nivolumab. The CDR3 sequence is CASSIGTGGYTF. The CDR3 nucleotides are TGTGCCAGTAGTATAGGGACGGGTGGCTACACCTTC.